These 31 T cell receptor beta chains were all obtained from the same sample, sequenced in a study of T-cell reconstitution after alpha-beta-depleted transplantation in children. Molecular barcoding with unique molecular identifiers was used for the TCRbeta library. A single record per CDR3 protein comes from TCRdb applying MiXCR to the PCR reads. The sample has approximately 350,000 distinct CDR3 sequences, about 14% seen once; the top ten hold 4.3%. The sequencing here drew on PBMCs, taken from the stem cell graft. The receptors were gathered from a human donor who donated a stem cell graft to a child with Fanconi anemia.

This clonotype was counted between two and nine times. The V call is TRBV12-3 or TRBV12-4, the J call TRBJ2-1; D gene unclear. The CDR3 is 12 amino acids. V was clipped by 2 bases and J by 9 bases, with 8 bases between them. The CDR3 nucleotides are TGTGCCAGCAGTTTACTTCCGACTGAGCAGTTCTTC. Encoded protein: CASSLLPTEQFF.

This clonotype was found many times. The chain employs TRBV5-6 and TRBJ1-5; D uncertain. V lost 5 bases to trimming and J lost 6 bases, with 18 bases between them. The CDR3 length is 15 residues. Germline CDR1 reads SGHDT; CDR2 reads YYEEEE. The CDR3 spells CASSVRPRGTQPQHF. The DNA of the CDR3 is TGTGCCAGCAGTGTCAGACCCAGAGGCACTCAGCCCCAGCATTTT.

This clonotype has more than one count but fewer than ten. This rearrangement joins TRBV20-1 to TRBJ2-3; 11 nucleotides agree with TRBD2. V lost 6 bases, J lost 10 bases, and 12 bases stayed unmatched. The CDR3 sequence is 14 residues long. Germline V gives CDR1 DFQATT, CDR2 SNEGSKA (reference sequence). The CDR3 sequence is CSAQTSGAPEAQYF. CDR3 in DNA: TGCAGTGCCCAGACTAGCGGGGCTCCAGAGGCGCAGTATTTT.

This clonotype was observed a handful of times. The chain uses TRBV2 and TRBJ2-3; D uncertain. Deletions cut 5 bases from V and 6 bases from J, with 6 bases between. This CDR3 is 11 amino acids long. The germline gives CDR1 SNHLY, CDR2 FYNNEI. CDR3 region: CASSRVDTQYF. CDR3 in DNA: TGTGCCAGCAGTAGAGTGGATACGCAGTATTTT.

This clonotype was seen many times. V usage is TRBV7-6 and J usage is TRBJ2-2; no reliable D call. Germline CDR1 is SGHVS and CDR2 is FNYEAQ. The V end lost 3 bases, the J end lost 4 bases, and 9 bases lay between the germline ends. The length of the CDR3 is 14 residues. This CDR3 is CASSLTFSTGELFF. In DNA, the CDR3 is TGTGCCAGCAGCTTGACATTTTCCACCGGGGAGCTGTTTTTT. Full variable domain (remainder filled in from reference TRBV7-6 and TRBJ2-2): GAGVSQSPRYKVTKRGQDVALRCDPISGHVSLYWYRQALGQGPEFLTYFNYEAQQDKSGLPNDRFSAERPEGSISTLTIQRTEQRDSAMYRCASSLTFSTGELFFGEGSRLTVL.

This clonotype was observed a few times. The V and J genes are TRBV7-3 and TRBJ2-1, with no clear D. The CDR3 extends over 12 amino acids. V lost 4 bases to trimming and J lost 7 bases, with 8 bases between them. Germline V gene data show CDR1 as SGHTA and CDR2 as FQGTGA. For the CDR3, the DNA is TGTGCCAGCAGCTCAAACCGGAATGAGCAGTTCTTC. Translating gives CASSSNRNEQFF.

There are many counts of this clonotype. V gene TRBV5-1 combines with J gene TRBJ2-3; unclear D gene. There are 15 residues in the CDR3. V was pared by 2 bases and J by 2 bases, with 12 bases between. From germline, CDR1 is SGHRS and CDR2 YFSETQ. CDR3 DNA sequence: TGCGCCAGCAGCTTCGAGAACGGTTACACAGATACGCAGTATTTT. Residues: CASSFENGYTDTQYF.

This clonotype appeared a few times. This rearrangement joins TRBV20-1 to TRBJ1-1; tentative D call: TRBD1 (5 bases). V was shortened by 3 bases and J by 8 bases, with 10 bases between the two germline ends. This CDR3 comprises 11 residues. The germline gives CDR1 DFQATT, CDR2 SNEGSKA (reference sequence). The CDR3 bases are TGCAGTGCTAGGGGGGAACGGGAAGCTTTCTTT. Translated, it gives CSARGEREAFF.

V usage is TRBV5-1 and J usage is TRBJ2-4; D call uncertain. CDR1 and CDR2 from the germline V gene are SGHRS and YFSETQ. Trimming removed 0 bases from V and 4 bases from J, with 8 bases in between. The CDR3 loop spans 14 amino acids. The CDR3 DNA reads as TGCGCCAGCAGCTTGGAGGCCAGAAAAAACATTCAGTACTTC. This translates into CASSLEARKNIQYF.

This clonotype appeared a few times. This chain joins TRBV20-1 and TRBJ2-7; a possible D gene is TRBD2 (6 bases). The CDR3 length is 13 residues. CDR1 is DFQATT and CDR2 is SNEGSKA in the germline V gene (reference sequence). V lost 2 bases, J lost 0 bases, and 8 bases lay in between. CDR3: CSARSGGSYEQYF. The DNA for the CDR3 is TGCAGTGCTAGATCCGGGGGCTCCTACGAGCAGTACTTC.

On this clonotype: This may come from a read error, since a much larger clone is one base off. CDR3 in DNA: TGTGCCAGCAGCTCCGGGACTATCACAGATACGCAGTATTTT. It translates to CASSSGTITDTQYF. V gene TRBV27 combines with J gene TRBJ2-3, with 7 bases lining up with TRBD2. With V trimmed by 6 bases and J by 2 bases, 5 bases remained unmatched. The CDR3 spans 14 residues. The germline gives CDR1 MNHEY, CDR2 SMNVEV (reference sequence).

CDR3 in DNA: TGTGCCAGCAGAATAGACCCGGGCACAGATACGCAGTATTTT. Translation: CASRIDPGTDTQYF. The chain combines TRBV6-2 or TRBV6-3 with TRBJ2-3, with no clear D. V lost 6 bases and J lost 1, with 11 bases in between. Germline V lookup: CDR1 MNHEY, CDR2 SVGEGT. The CDR3 totals 14 residues.

At least ten counts were recorded for this clonotype. The rearrangement uses TRBV5-1 and TRBJ2-7; D perhaps matches TRBD1 (5 bases). V was clipped by 0 bases and J by 5 bases, with 12 bases between them. Germline values: CDR1 SGHRS, CDR2 YFSETQ. This CDR3 contains 14 residues. The CDR3, as DNA: TGCGCCAGCAGCTTGGATCCAGGGAAGGACGAGCAGTACGTC. This translates into CASSLDPGKDEQYV.

This clonotype has only a few counts. This chain connects TRBV20-1 to TRBJ1-2; possibly TRBD1 for D (5 bases). Trimming left V 0 bases short and J 2 bases short, with 13 bases between. Germline CDR1 DFQATT, CDR2 SNEGSKA (reference sequence). The CDR3 contains 15 residues. In DNA, the CDR3 is TGCAGTGCTAGAGATCTCGCGGGGCCCAACTATGGCTACACCTTC. Protein product: CSARDLAGPNYGYTF.

At least ten counts were recorded for this clonotype. The chain combines TRBV12-3 or TRBV12-4 with TRBJ2-3; TRBD2 matches 7 bases. Unmatched junction bases numbered 13, after V lost 6 bases and J lost 10 bases. The CDR3 has 14 amino acids. The CDR3 loop is CASRPTRAGNAQYF. The CDR3 DNA is TGTGCCAGCAGGCCTACTAGAGCGGGGAATGCGCAGTATTTT.

This clonotype was counted many times. The CDR3 is CASSPPGQGSFHPNQPQHF. CDR3 nucleotides: TGTGCCAGCAGTCCCCCGGGACAGGGGTCCTTCCATCCCAATCAGCCCCAGCATTTT. The chain joins TRBV28 to TRBJ1-5; 10 bases agree with TRBD1. CDR3 size: 19 residues. V dropped 5 bases and J dropped 3; count of bases not matched to a gene: 16. From germline, CDR1 is MDHEN and CDR2 SYDVKM.

There are a few counts of this clonotype. V gene TRBV5-5 combines with J gene TRBJ1-5, with TRBD1 matching over 8 bases. Trimming at V came to 3 bases and at J to 4 bases, leaving 12 bases not matched to a gene. Germline values: CDR1 SGHKS, CDR2 YYEKEE (reference sequence). This CDR3 region has 17 residues. The CDR3 coding sequence is TGTGCCAGCAGCTACCAAATCCGTCGACAGGGGAATCAGCCCCAGCATTTT. Its protein is CASSYQIRRQGNQPQHF.

In its sample, this clonotype was seen a few times. V usage is TRBV11-2 and J usage is TRBJ2-7, with 7 bases matching TRBD2. Germline V gives CDR1 SGHAT, CDR2 FQNNGV. The CDR3 consists of 15 residues. V shed 1 base, J shed 3 bases, and the junction held 6 bases outside the gene matches. CDR3 coding DNA: TGTGCCAGCAGCTTAGGAGCGGGGAACTTCTACGAGCAGTACTTC. It is translated as CASSLGAGNFYEQYF.

There are a few counts of this clonotype. This chain connects TRBV14 to TRBJ2-7; the D is unclear. CDR1 and CDR2 (germline): SGHDN, FVKESK. The V gene lost 1 base and the J gene lost 5 bases, with 9 bases spanning the gap. The CDR3 is 13 residues long. The CDR3 DNA reads TGTGCCAGCAGCCAAGGAGGTTATGACGAGCAGTACGTC. It encodes CASSQGGYDEQYV.

The chain joins TRBV18 to TRBJ1-1; D is undetermined. V lost 4 bases to trimming and J lost 1 base, with 4 bases between them. CDR1 and CDR2 (germline): KGHSH, LQKENI. The CDR3 is made up of 12 amino acids. The DNA for the CDR3 is TGTGCCAGCTCACAAGCGAACACTGAAGCTTTCTTT. Translated: CASSQANTEAFF.

This clonotype was seen at least ten times. The chain uses TRBV12-3 or TRBV12-4 and TRBJ2-6; D gene ambiguous. There are 14 residues in the CDR3. Trimming removed 3 bases at V and 0 bases at J, with 3 bases between. The DNA of the CDR3 is TGTGCCAGCAGTTTCACCTCTGGGGCCAACGTCCTGACTTTC. It yields the protein CASSFTSGANVLTF.

V usage is TRBV20-1 and J usage is TRBJ2-1; D may be TRBD2 (6 bases). CDR3 length equals 14 residues. Trimming pared 5 bases from V and 5 bases from J, leaving 16 bases between. CDR1 DFQATT and CDR2 SNEGSKA come from the germline V gene (reference sequence). The DNA of the CDR3 is TGCAGTGCTGGCCCTAACGGGGGAGACAATGAGCAGTTCTTC. This codes for CSAGPNGGDNEQFF.

The sample holds many counts of this clonotype. The V and J genes are TRBV7-9 and TRBJ2-1; 9 positions match TRBD1. This CDR3 has 16 amino acids. The V gene end was trimmed by 5 bases and the J gene end by 3 bases; junction bases not matched to a gene: 8. Germline values: CDR1 SEHNR, CDR2 FQNEAQ (reference sequence). The CDR3 DNA reads TGTGCCAGCAGCGCTCCCGGGACAGGGATCTACAATGAGCAGTTCTTC. Residues: CASSAPGTGIYNEQFF.

As to this clonotype: The CDR3 ends on some other residue instead of the conserved phenylalanine or tryptophan, so this is likely a read error. This rearrangement joins TRBV28 to TRBJ1-1; perhaps TRBD1 as D (5 bases). V lost 7 bases and J lost 5, with 14 bases in between. The length of the CDR3 is 13 residues. Looked up from germline, CDR1 is MDHEN and CDR2 is SYDVKM. The CDR3 protein is CASKDKKKTEAFC. The DNA for the CDR3 is TGTGCCAGCAAGGACAAGAAGAAAACTGAAGCTTTCTGT.

The chain carries TRBV5-1 and TRBJ2-1, with 9 bases matching TRBD2. Germline CDR1 SGHRS, CDR2 YFSETQ. This CDR3 spans 15 amino acids. Trimming at V came to 1 base and at J to 7 bases, leaving 6 bases not matched to a gene. CDR3 in DNA: TGCGCCAGCAGCTTGCAGGAGCGGGGGGTTAATGAGCAGTTCTTC. Translating it yields CASSLQERGVNEQFF.

This clonotype has more than one count but fewer than ten. The CDR3 nucleotides read TGCAGTGGGACTGCCCAAGAGACCCAGTACTTC. Translation gives CSGTAQETQYF. The V call is TRBV20-1, the J call TRBJ2-5; D is perhaps TRBD2 (5 bases). This CDR3 is 11 amino acids long. Germline V gene sequence: CDR1 DFQATT, CDR2 SNEGSKA (reference sequence). Trimming stripped 7 bases from V and 1 base from J, with 7 bases between.

This rearrangement joins TRBV5-5 to TRBJ1-2; no reliable D call. With 4 bases removed from V and 5 bases from J, the gap between germline ends came to 18 bases. This CDR3 contains 15 residues. In germline, CDR1 is SGHKS, CDR2 YYEKEE (reference sequence). CDR3 sequence (DNA): TGTGCCAGCAGCCCGGTAGGGCAGGATGTTTATGGCTACACCTTC. It yields the protein CASSPVGQDVYGYTF.

The table lists this clonotype with many counts. The gene calls are TRBV29-1 and TRBJ2-2; the D is unclear. The CDR3 length is 13 residues. Germline CDR1 and CDR2: SQVTM and ANQGSEA. V was cut by 7 bases and J by 4 bases, with 13 bases left in between. The CDR3 DNA reads as TGCAGCGCCCTCCAGAAGTCCACCGGGGAGCTGTTTTTT. Translating gives CSALQKSTGELFF.

In its sample, this clonotype was seen once. Just one base apart from a much larger clone, this may be a read error. This CDR3 fails to terminate in the conserved phenylalanine or tryptophan, so it likely reflects a read error. The V and J genes are TRBV5-1 and TRBJ2-1; the D call may be TRBD1 or TRBD2 (5 bases each). This CDR3 region has 15 residues. Germline V gene data show CDR1 as SGHRS and CDR2 as YFSETQ. Between the trimmed V and J ends, which lost 4 bases and 7 bases, there was a span of 18 bases. The CDR3 DNA sequence: TGCGCCAGCAGCCAGACGGGACGTAGTAGAAATGAGCAGTTCTCC. Amino acid sequence: CASSQTGRSRNEQFS.

This chain's CDR3 is CASSLGLGTKMNTEAFF. DNA of the CDR3: TGCGCCAGCAGCTTGGGTTTAGGGACGAAGATGAACACTGAAGCTTTCTTT. The chain combines TRBV5-1 with TRBJ1-1, with D maybe TRBD1 (5 bases). The CDR3 spans 17 residues. Trimming removed 0 bases from V and 0 bases from J, with 15 bases in between. Germline lookup yields CDR1 SGHRS and CDR2 YFSETQ.

This clonotype was detected only a few times. This chain joins TRBV6-1 and TRBJ1-5, with a weak D call TRBD1 (5 bases). This CDR3 is built from 15 residues. Trimming took off 5 bases at V and 0 bases at J, with 11 bases between the two ends. Germline loops: CDR1 MNHNS, CDR2 SASEGT. CDR3 region: CASSPRGLSNQPQHF. The DNA of the CDR3 is TGTGCCAGCAGTCCCCGGGGCCTTAGCAATCAGCCCCAGCATTTT.